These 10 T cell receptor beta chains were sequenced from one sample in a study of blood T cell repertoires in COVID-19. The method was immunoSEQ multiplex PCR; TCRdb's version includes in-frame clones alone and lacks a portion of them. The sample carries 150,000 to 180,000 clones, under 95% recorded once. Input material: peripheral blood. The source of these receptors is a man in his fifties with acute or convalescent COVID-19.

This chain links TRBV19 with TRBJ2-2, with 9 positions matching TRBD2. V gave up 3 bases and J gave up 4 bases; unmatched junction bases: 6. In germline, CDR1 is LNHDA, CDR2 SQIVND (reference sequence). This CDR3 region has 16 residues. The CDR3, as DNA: TGTGCCAGTAGTATGAGCGGGAGGAGGGTCACCGGGGAGCTGTTTTTT. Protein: CASSMSGRRVTGELFF.

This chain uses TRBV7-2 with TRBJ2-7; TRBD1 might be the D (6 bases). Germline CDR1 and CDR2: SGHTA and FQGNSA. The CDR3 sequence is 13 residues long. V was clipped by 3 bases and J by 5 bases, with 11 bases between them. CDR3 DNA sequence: TGTGCCAGCAGCTTTCACAGGGACAACGAGCAGTACTTC. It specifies CASSFHRDNEQYF. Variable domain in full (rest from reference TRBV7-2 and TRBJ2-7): GAGVSQSPSNKVTEKGKDVELRCDPISGHTALYWYRQSLGQGLEFLIYFQGNSAPDKSGLPSDRFSAERTGGSVSTLTIQRTQQEDSAVYLCASSFHRDNEQYFGPGTRLTVT.

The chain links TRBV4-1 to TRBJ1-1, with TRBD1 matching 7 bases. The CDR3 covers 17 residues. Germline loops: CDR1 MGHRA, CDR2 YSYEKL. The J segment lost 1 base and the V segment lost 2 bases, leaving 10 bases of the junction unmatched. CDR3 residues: CASSQTPTGSWNTEAFF. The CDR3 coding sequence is TGCGCCAGCAGCCAAACCCCGACAGGGAGTTGGAACACTGAAGCTTTCTTT.

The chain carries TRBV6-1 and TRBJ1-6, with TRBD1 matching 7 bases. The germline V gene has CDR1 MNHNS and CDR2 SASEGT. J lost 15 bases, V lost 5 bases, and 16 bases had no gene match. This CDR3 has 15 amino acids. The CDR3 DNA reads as TGTGCCAGCAGTAACCTAGGGACAGCACCGGGGCGCCTCCACTTT. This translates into CASSNLGTAPGRLHF.

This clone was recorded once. The CDR3 loop is CAISGEQGAREQYF. The CDR3 nucleotides read TGTGCCATCAGTGGCGAACAGGGAGCGCGCGAGCAGTACTTC. The chain has TRBV10-3 and TRBJ2-7; TRBD1 is a possible D gene (6 bases). CDR3 size: 14 residues. Trimming cost V 4 bases and J 6 bases, with 16 bases left between them. In germline, CDR1 is ENHRY, CDR2 SYGVKD.

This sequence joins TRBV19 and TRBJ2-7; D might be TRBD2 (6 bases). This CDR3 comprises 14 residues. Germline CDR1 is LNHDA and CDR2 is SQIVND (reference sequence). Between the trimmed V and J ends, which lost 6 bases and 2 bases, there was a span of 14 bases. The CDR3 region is CASRSGTPPYEQYF. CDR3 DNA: TGTGCCAGTAGATCAGGGACTCCGCCCTACGAGCAGTACTTC.

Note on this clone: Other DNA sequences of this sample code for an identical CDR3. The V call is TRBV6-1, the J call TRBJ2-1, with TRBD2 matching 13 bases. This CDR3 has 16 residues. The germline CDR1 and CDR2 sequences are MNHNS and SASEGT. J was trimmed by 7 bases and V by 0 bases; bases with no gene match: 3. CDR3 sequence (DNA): TGTGCCAGCAGTGAAGCCAGGACTAGCGGGAGAAATGAGCAGTTCTTC. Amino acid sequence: CASSEARTSGRNEQFF.

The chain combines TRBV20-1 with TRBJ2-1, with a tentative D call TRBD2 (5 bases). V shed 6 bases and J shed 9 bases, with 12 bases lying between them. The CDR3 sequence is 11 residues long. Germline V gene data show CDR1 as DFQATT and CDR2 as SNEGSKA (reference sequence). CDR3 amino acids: CSALDEGEQFF. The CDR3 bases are TGCAGTGCCTTGGACGAGGGTGAGCAGTTCTTC.

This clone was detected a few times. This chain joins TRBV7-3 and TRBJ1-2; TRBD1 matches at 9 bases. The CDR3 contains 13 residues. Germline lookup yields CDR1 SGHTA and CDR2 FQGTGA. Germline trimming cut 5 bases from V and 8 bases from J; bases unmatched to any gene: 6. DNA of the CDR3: TGTGCCAGCAGCGCCCGGGACAGGGCGGGCTACACCTTC. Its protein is CASSARDRAGYTF.

The CDR3 here is CASKTRDTTNEKLFF. DNA of the CDR3: TGTGCCAGTAAGACCAGGGATACAACTAATGAAAAACTGTTTTTT. The chain has TRBV19 and TRBJ1-4, with D possibly being TRBD1 (5 bases). CDR1 is LNHDA and CDR2 is SQIVND in the germline V gene (reference sequence). This CDR3 comprises 15 residues. Trimming took off 7 bases at V and 0 bases at J, with 12 bases between the two ends.